This TCR beta chain was documented in a study of CD8 T cells in Susac syndrome. Study-wide results and limits: It was acknowledged in the study that the number of individuals who were included in its TCR sequencing and HLA analysis was relatively small. No clonal expansion appeared among CD4+ T cells in Susac patients.

Random hexamers served to reverse transcribe about 0.5 to 1 ug RNA. The method of amplification for TCR beta CDR3 was immunoSEQ multiplex PCR, covering 54 Vbeta and 13 Jbeta. TCRdb analysed the immunoSEQ multiplex PCR reads with MiXCR anew, one entry per CDR3 protein. The sample shows 150,000 to 200,000 distinct CDR3 sequences, roughly 92% of them seen only once. With regard to this clonotype: Its cognate antigen is unknown.

This CDR3 is 13 amino acids long. The V gene lost 5 bases and the J gene lost 6 bases, with 11 bases spanning the gap. This chain links TRBV12-3 or TRBV12-4 with TRBJ1-5, with D uncertain. The source material was CD4+ T cells from PBMCs. This clonotype was obtained from a human donor with Susac syndrome. The CDR3 here is CASSPSQVQPQHF. CDR3 DNA: TGTGCCAGCAGTCCATCCCAGGTTCAGCCCCAGCATTTT.